This TCR beta chain was obtained from a study of cytomegalovirus exposure and HLA in healthy donors (dated 2017 in TCRdb). For the wider study: An earlier analysis of several hundred of the donors reported roughly 270 Gb of sequence data and around 120 million unique TCR beta sequences from about 200 million T cells. Approximately 300 gigabases of sequencing data and approximately 92 million unique TCR sequences made up an early release that covered some 640 HLA-typed donors. Of the 300 to 450 genotyped donors, roughly 80% fell in the genetic ancestry cluster associated with self-reported Caucasian donors. The study was designed to test whether signatures of past pathogen exposure could be identified by cataloging public T cell receptors. The T cell repertoires of roughly 660 subjects were profiled by immunosequencing and related to cytomegalovirus serostatus. A separate validation cohort of some 130 different subjects was used in addition to the roughly 670-subject first cohort. The study combined high-throughput TCR immunosequencing, statistical association of individual TCRs with disease status, and machine learning to predict cytomegalovirus infection status. To study patterns of TCR occurrence, a later analysis re-analyzed previously published TCR beta repertoires from around 660 donors and added high-resolution HLA genotyping. Rather than using new phenotypic data, the later analysis identified candidate immune exposures from TCR beta sequences and from how often those sequences occurred across donors. In an earlier analysis of 550 to 700 of the donors, high-throughput TCR beta sequencing was used to judge whether each TCR beta V gene segment behaved as functional or pseudogenic. Donor age, sex, ethnicity and CMV serostatus were compiled together with the repertoire data. A later genetic analysis took genome-wide SNP genotypes for about 65% of the roughly 670 donors and used that subset as a discovery cohort. All discovery cohort repertoires had been generated using a single sequencing platform. Class I and class II HLA loci were covered by the typing at four-digit resolution. The number of donors typed differed by locus, with about 629-640 for A, B, C, DRB1 and DQB1, roughly 550 for DQA1, some 570 for DPA1, and around 430 for DPB1. Roughly five DR-DQ haplotypes were handled as single units for association and clustering because linkage in the cohort was strong. Among about 400 genotyped donors of the cohort, an average of around 240,000 unique TCR beta nucleotide sequences was sequenced per donor, of which about 19% were non-productive. What the work shows at the level of the full study, not this receptor alone: In both the original and validation cohorts, the classifier was reported to diagnose cytomegalovirus status with high specificity and sensitivity. In a later analysis, around 15,000 TCR beta sequences were associated with specific HLA alleles at a false discovery rate of 0.05. A cluster of highly shared sequence variants was judged likely to represent a technical artifact of the sequencing pipeline. In an earlier analysis of some 500 of the donors, most TCR beta V segments appeared in productive rearrangements about 87% or about 30% of the time, broadly matching IMGT annotations. Because counts were too low, fewer than 20 rarely observed V segments, including chromosome 9 orphons, were excluded from the earlier analysis of around 590 of the donors. A later analysis found that most CMV-associated TCR beta chains appeared HLA-restricted, with HLA associations seemingly driven largely by CMV exposure. The authors suggested that the approach could potentially be extended to other disease states and immunological phenotypes. A further reported finding was that TCR beta sequences accurately predicted the HLA-A and HLA-B alleles for most subjects in the first cohort. In a later analysis, HLA-associated TCR beta chains showed more clonal expansion and lower generation probabilities than non-associated chains that were equally common. According to a later analysis, TCR association rates differed among HLA loci, with DRB1 alleles showing the most associated TCRs and HLA-C alleles showing the fewest. Immune exposure information for the cohort was limited to CMV serostatus. When HLA alleles, especially DR and DQ, strongly co-occurred, attributing TCR associations to individual alleles was difficult. Most TCR sequences were seen in very few donors, while some public TCRs were found in many individuals. Correlated functional status among segregating V segments might be attributable to linkage disequilibrium, but an unknown experimental factor could not be ruled out. Several of the top co-occurrence clusters appeared to be linked to parvovirus B19, influenza, CMV and Epstein-Barr virus, according to a later analysis. Three of the identified cytomegalovirus-associated TCR beta chains were confirmed in vitro to be specific for cytomegalovirus antigens. Presence/absence analyses assumed roughly uniform sequencing depth across donors, an assumption that may not hold. HLA typing was unavailable for some donors at each locus, so association tests used only the typed subset. The study gave a list of 150 to 200 TCR beta chains associated with cytomegalovirus. A later genetic analysis reported fewer N-insertions in productive TCRs among donors in an Asian-associated ancestry cluster than the approximately 700-donor mean. In a later genetic analysis, a missense DCLRE1C variant was associated with V-gene and J-gene trimming of TCR beta chains, and the association was replicated in an independent cohort. Only TCR beta chains were sequenced in this cohort, and the absence of alpha or paired-chain data limited detectable features.

In total, approximately 690 healthy bone marrow donors made up the cohort. At the time of sampling, every cohort member was nominally healthy, though immune exposures that went unrecorded were likely present. CMV serostatus was positive for 289 and negative for 352 of the 666 cohort members, and was not recorded for this donor. A peripheral blood sample was collected from each donor, and TCR beta sequencing was performed on peripheral blood mononuclear cells. Genomic DNA was extracted from the blood cell samples with the Qiagen DNeasy Blood Extraction Kit. The library was generated by the immunoSEQ multiplex PCR assay. For the multiplex PCR, a mixture combining 60 forward primers for TCR Vbeta segments and 13 reverse primers for TCR Jbeta segments was used. The CDR3 region of rearranged TCR beta genes was amplified from genomic DNA by a multiplex PCR assay. Amplified TCR beta libraries were sequenced as 87-base-pair reads on the Illumina HiSeq System. As for how the authors treated the data: In a later analysis, 80 million or so unique TCR beta chains were counted across the roughly 700 repertoires, and roughly 11 million of these chains were shared by at least two donors. A nearest-neighbor algorithm error-corrected the raw reads and collapsed the reads into unique sequences, merging closely related sequences to remove PCR and sequencing errors. To assign V, D and J gene segments, CDR3 sequences were aligned to IMGT reference sequences. For a sequence to be retained, a match of at least six nucleotides to both a V gene segment and a J gene segment was required. Rearrangements were classified as productive when the CDR3 lacked stop codons and remained in frame with V and J, and all other rearrangements were classified as non-productive. CDR3 was defined by IMGT convention, running from the second conserved V-encoded cysteine to the conserved J-encoded phenylalanine. Sequences without an unambiguous match to a single V gene segment were excluded from the earlier analysis of a few hundred of the donors. In an earlier analysis of a few hundred of the donors, V segments were called functional above 56.7% productive rearrangements and were called segregating when the between-donor standard deviation exceeded 5%. A statistical classification framework was developed to diagnose cytomegalovirus status using the catalog of TCR beta chain sequences. In a later analysis, V and J genes were assigned by comparing TCR nucleotide sequences against IMGT/GENE-DB human TR gene sequences. The TCRdist pipeline was used in a later analysis to assign CDR3 sequences and most-parsimonious VDJ recombination scenarios. In a later analysis, each TCR beta chain was defined by its CDR3 amino acid sequence together with its V-gene family, and reads lacking a unique V-gene family were excluded. A later analysis removed nearly 600 highly shared, low-generation-probability nucleotide sequences to deal with suspected cross-contamination and a sequencing artifact. For each public chain, a later analysis derived a clonal expansion index from normalized ranks of inferred template counts within each repertoire. Generation probabilities in a later analysis came from a VDJ recombination model fitted to out-of-frame rearrangements, and those results were checked against IGoR. In a later analysis, hypergeometric tests were used to score TCR-TCR, TCR-HLA and TCR-CMV co-occurrence, with a repertoire-size bias correction applied to TCR pairs. In a later analysis, false discovery rates were estimated by permuting HLA or CMV assignments 20 times. In a later analysis, co-occurring TCRs were grouped using DBSCAN, and TCRdist sequence similarity was added for clustering within HLA-allele-positive subsets. Repertoires with fewer than 30,000 or more than 120,000 public chains were left out of co-occurrence clustering, as were about five repertoires with anomalous nucleotide sharing. The table comes from immuneACCESS by way of TCRdb, which keeps in-frame sequences with V and J called. Part of the clones is missing from these tables; in studies checked, under half for an unresolved V gene and the rest for unknown reasons. The V and J calls and clone size are taken from that table; D and trimming were inferred from the DNA. The sample table lists some 98,000 clones, roughly 86% of them with a count of one. The ten largest clones take up about 9.3% of the sample.

On this clone: No antigen is known for it. Base qualities were left out, and no much larger clone turns up one base away.

This TCR derives from a human donor in good health. What was sequenced was PBMCs.

The nucleotide sequence is given as TGTGCCAGCTCGGGGCTGGGGAACACTGAAGCTTTCTTT. Its coded protein is CASSGLGNTEAFF. Recombination connected TRBV18 to TRBJ1-1; D gene: possibly TRBD1, on 5 matching bases. At the junction V is shortened by 6 bases and J by 1 base, with 9 bases in between. The CDR3, from cysteine to phenylalanine, totals 13 residues. The sequence is cut down to CDR3 DNA, 39 bases in frame from base 1. CDR1 and CDR2 were assigned from the germline V gene as KGHSH and LQKENI.